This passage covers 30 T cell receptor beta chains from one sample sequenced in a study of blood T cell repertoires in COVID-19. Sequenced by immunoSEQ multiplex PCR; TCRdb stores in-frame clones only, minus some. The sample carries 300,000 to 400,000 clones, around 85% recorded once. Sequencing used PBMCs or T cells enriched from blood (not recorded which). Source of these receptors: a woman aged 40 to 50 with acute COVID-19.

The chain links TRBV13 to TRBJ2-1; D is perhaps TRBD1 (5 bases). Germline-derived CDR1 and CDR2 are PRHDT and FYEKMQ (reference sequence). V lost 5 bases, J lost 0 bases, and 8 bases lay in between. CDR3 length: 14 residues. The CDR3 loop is CASSPDSSYNEQFF. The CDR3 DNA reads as TGTGCCAGCAGCCCCGACAGCTCCTACAATGAGCAGTTCTTC. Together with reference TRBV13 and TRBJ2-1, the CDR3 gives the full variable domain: AAGVIQSPRHLIKEKRETATLKCYPIPRHDTVYWYQQGPGQDPQFLISFYEKMQSDKGSIPDRFSAQQFSDYHSELNMSSLELGDSALYFCASSPDSSYNEQFFGPGTRLTVL.

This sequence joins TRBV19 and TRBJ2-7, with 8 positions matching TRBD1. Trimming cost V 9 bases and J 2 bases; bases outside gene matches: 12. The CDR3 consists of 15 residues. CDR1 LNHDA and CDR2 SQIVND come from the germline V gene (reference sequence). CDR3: CASALTGTGPYEQYF. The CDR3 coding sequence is TGTGCCAGCGCACTAACCGGGACAGGCCCCTACGAGCAGTACTTC. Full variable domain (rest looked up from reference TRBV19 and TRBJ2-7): DGGITQSPKYLFRKEGQNVTLSCEQNLNHDAMYWYRQDPGQGLRLIYYSQIVNDFQKGDIAEGYSVSREKKESFPLTVTSAQKNPTAFYLCASALTGTGPYEQYFGPGTRLTVT.

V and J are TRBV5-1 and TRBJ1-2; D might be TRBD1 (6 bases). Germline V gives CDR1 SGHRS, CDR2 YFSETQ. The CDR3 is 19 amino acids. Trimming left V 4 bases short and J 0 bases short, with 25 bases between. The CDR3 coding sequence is TGCGCCAGCAGCCCGACCATCCCGGGGGGCGCTGTGGCTAACTATGGCTACACCTTC. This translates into CASSPTIPGGAVANYGYTF.

The CDR3 DNA follows: TGTGCCAGCAGTTTCCCACCGGACAGGGGCGGTGATGGCTACACCTTC. It encodes CASSFPPDRGGDGYTF. The chain is built from TRBV28 and TRBJ1-2, with 9 bases aligning to TRBD1. V lost 3 bases to trimming and J lost 6 bases; unmatched junction nucleotides: 11. The V gene's germline CDR1 is MDHEN and CDR2 SYDVKM. This CDR3 region has 16 residues.

The chain's CDR3 is CASSYRGFNEQYF. The DNA of the CDR3 is TGTGCCAGCAGTTACAGGGGGTTCAACGAGCAGTACTTC. The gene calls are TRBV7-9 and TRBJ2-7, with 8 bases that match TRBD1. Trimming took 6 bases from V and 5 from J; bases not matched to a gene: 6. The CDR3 spans 13 residues. Germline V CDR1 and CDR2: SEHNR, FQNEAQ (reference sequence).

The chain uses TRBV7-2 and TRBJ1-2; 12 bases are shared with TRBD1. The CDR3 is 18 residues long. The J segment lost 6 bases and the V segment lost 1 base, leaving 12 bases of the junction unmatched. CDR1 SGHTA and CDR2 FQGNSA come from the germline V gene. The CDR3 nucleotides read TGTGCCAGCAGCTTAGGTGGGGGACAGGGGGCGCATTTACATGGCTACACCTTC. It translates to CASSLGGGQGAHLHGYTF.

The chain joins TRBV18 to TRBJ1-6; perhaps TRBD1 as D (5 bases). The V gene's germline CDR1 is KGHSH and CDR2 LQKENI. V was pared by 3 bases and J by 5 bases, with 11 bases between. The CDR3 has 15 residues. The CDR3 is CASSPQGSHNSPLHF. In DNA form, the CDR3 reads TGTGCCAGCTCACCTCAGGGTTCCCATAATTCACCCCTCCACTTT.

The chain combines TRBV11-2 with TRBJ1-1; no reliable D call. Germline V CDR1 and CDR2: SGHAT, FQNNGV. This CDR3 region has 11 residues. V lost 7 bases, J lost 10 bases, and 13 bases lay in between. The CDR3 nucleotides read TGTGCCAGCACCGAAAGAACGGTAGCTTTCTTT. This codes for CASTERTVAFF.

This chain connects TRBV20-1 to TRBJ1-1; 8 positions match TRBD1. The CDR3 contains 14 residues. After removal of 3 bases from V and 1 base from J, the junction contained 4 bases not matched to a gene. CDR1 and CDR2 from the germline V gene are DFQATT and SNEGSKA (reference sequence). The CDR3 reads CSASDRGWNTEAFF. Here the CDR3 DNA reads TGCAGTGCTAGTGACAGGGGATGGAACACTGAAGCTTTCTTT.

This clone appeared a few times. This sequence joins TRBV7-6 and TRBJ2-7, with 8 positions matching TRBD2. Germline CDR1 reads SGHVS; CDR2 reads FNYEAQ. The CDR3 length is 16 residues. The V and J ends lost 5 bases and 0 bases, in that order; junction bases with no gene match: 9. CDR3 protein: CASSGTGTRSSYEQYF. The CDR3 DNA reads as TGTGCCAGCAGCGGAACCGGGACTAGGAGCTCCTACGAGCAGTACTTC.

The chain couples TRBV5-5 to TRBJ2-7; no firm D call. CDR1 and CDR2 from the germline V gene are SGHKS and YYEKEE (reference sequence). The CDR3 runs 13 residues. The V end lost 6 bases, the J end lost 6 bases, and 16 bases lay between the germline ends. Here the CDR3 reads CASTPLVRGEQYF. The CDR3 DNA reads TGTGCCAGCACCCCTTTAGTACGAGGCGAGCAGTACTTC.

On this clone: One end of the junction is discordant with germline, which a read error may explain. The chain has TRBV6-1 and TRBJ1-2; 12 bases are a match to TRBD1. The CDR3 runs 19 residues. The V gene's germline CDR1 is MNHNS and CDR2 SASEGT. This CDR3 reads CASSQATGQGAQRYDGYTF. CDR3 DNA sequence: TGTGCCAGCAGTCAAGCGACGGGACAGGGGGCGCAGAGGTACGATGGCTACACCTTC.

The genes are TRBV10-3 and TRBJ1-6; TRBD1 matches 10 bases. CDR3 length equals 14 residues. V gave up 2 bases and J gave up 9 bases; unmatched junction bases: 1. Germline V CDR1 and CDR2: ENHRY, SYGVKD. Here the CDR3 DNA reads TGTGCCATCAGTGAGGGGACAGGGGCTTCACCCCTCCACTTT. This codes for CAISEGTGASPLHF.

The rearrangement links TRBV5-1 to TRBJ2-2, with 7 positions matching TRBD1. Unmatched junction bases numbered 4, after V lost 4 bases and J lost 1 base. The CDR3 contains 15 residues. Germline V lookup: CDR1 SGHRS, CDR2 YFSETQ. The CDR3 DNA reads TGCGCCAGCAGCGGCCGGACAGGGAACACCGGGGAGCTGTTTTTT. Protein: CASSGRTGNTGELFF.

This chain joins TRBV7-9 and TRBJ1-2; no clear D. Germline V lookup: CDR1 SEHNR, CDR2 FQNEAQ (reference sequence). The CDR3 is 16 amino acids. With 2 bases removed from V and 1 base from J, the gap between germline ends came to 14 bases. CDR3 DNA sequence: TGTGCCAGCAGCTTATATGCAGGCATCAATAACTATGGCTACACCTTC. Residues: CASSLYAGINNYGYTF.

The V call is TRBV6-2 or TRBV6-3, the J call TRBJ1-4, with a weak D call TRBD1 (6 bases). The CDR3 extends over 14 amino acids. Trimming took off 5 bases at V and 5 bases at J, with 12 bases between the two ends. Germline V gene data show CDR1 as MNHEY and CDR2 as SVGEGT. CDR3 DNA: TGTGCCAGCAGTAACAGGGATTACAATGAAAAACTGTTTTTT. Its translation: CASSNRDYNEKLFF.

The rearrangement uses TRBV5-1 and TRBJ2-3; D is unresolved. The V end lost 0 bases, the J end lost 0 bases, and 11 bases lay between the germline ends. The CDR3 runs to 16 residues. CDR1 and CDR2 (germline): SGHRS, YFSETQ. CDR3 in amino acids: CASSLATDSSTDTQYF. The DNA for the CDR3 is TGCGCCAGCAGCTTGGCAACTGACTCGAGCACAGATACGCAGTATTTT.

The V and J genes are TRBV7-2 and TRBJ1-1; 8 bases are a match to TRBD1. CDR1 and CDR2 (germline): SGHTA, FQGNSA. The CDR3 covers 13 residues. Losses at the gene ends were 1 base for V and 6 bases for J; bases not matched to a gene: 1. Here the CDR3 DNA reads TGTGCCAGCAGCTTAGGACAGGGGTCTGAAGCTTTCTTT. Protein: CASSLGQGSEAFF. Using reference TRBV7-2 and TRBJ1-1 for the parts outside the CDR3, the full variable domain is GAGVSQSPSNKVTEKGKDVELRCDPISGHTALYWYRQSLGQGLEFLIYFQGNSAPDKSGLPSDRFSAERTGGSVSTLTIQRTQQEDSAVYLCASSLGQGSEAFFGQGTRLTVV.

CDR3 coding DNA: TGTGCCAGCAAAACAGGGATGGGGTCACCCCTCCACTTT. As protein: CASKTGMGSPLHF. The V call is TRBV3-1 (or the pseudogene TRBV3-2), the J call TRBJ1-6; possibly TRBD1 for D (6 bases). Germline V gives CDR1 LGHDT, CDR2 YNNKEL (reference sequence). The CDR3 loop spans 13 amino acids. Between the trimmed V and J ends, which lost 7 bases and 10 bases, there was a span of 14 bases.

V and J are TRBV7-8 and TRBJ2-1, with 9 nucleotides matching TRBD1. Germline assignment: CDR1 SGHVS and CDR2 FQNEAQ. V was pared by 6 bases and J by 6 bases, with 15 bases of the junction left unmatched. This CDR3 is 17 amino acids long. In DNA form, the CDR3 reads TGTGCCAGCAGTCCTTTCCTACCGGGACAGGGAGGCAATGAGCAGTTCTTC. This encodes CASSPFLPGQGGNEQFF.

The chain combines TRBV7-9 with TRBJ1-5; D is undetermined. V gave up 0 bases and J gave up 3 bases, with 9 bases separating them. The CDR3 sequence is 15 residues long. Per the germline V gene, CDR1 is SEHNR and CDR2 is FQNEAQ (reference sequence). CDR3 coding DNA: TGTGCCAGCAGCTTAGCACAGAGCCCCAATCAGCCCCAGCATTTT. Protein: CASSLAQSPNQPQHF.

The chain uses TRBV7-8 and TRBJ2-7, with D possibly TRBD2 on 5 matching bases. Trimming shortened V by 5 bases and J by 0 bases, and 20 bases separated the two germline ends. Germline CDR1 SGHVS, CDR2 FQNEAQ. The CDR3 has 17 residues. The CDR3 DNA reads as TGTGCCAGCAGCCCCAACCGGTGGGCGGGCCGCTCCTACGAGCAGTACTTC. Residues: CASSPNRWAGRSYEQYF. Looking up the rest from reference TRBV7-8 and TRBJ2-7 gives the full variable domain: GAGVSQSPRYKVAKRGQDVALRCDPISGHVSLFWYQQALGQGPEFLTYFQNEAQLDKSGLPSDRFFAERPEGSVSTLKIQRTQQEDSAVYLCASSPNRWAGRSYEQYFGPGTRLTVT.

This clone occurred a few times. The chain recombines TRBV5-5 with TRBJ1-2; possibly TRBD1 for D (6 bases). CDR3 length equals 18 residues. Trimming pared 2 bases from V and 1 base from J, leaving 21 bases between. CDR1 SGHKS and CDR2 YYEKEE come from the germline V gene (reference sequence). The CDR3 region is CASSFSFLRTVNNYGYTF. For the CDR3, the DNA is TGTGCCAGCAGCTTCTCATTTTTACGGACAGTCAATAACTATGGCTACACCTTC.

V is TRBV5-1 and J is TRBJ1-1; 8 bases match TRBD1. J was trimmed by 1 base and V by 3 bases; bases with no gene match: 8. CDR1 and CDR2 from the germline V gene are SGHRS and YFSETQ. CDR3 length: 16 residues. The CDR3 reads CASSSQGQGANTEAFF. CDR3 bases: TGCGCCAGCAGCTCCCAAGGACAGGGTGCGAACACTGAAGCTTTCTTT.

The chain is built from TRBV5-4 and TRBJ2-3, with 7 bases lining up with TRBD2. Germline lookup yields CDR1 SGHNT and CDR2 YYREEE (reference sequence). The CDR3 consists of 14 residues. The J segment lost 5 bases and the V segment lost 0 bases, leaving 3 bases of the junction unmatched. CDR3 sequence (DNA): TGTGCCAGCAGCTTGGCTCCTAGCGGAGATACGCAGTATTTT. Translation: CASSLAPSGDTQYF.

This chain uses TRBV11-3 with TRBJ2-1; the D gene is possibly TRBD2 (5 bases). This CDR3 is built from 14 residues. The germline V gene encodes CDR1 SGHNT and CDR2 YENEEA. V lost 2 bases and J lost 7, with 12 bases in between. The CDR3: CASSLNGVGNEQFF. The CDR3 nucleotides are TGTGCCAGCAGCTTAAACGGGGTGGGAAATGAGCAGTTCTTC.

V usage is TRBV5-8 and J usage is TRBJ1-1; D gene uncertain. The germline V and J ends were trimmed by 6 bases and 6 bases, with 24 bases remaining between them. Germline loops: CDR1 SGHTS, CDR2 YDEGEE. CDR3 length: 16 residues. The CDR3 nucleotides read TGTGCCAGCAACTACCCGTCGATTGACGGAGGTGCTGAAGCTTTCTTT. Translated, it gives CASNYPSIDGGAEAFF.

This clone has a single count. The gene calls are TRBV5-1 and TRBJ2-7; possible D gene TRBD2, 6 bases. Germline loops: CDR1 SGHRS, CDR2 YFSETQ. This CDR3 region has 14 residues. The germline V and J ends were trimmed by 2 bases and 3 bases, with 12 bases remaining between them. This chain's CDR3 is CASSFTGLRYEQYF. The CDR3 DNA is TGCGCCAGCAGCTTTACGGGACTGCGCTACGAGCAGTACTTC.

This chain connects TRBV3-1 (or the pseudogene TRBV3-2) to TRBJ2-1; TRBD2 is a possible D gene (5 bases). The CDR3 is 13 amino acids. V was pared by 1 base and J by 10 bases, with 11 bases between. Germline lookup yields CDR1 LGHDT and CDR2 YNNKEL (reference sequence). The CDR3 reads CASSQGGLNEQFF. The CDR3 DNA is TGTGCCAGCAGCCAAGGCGGACTCAACGAGCAGTTCTTC.

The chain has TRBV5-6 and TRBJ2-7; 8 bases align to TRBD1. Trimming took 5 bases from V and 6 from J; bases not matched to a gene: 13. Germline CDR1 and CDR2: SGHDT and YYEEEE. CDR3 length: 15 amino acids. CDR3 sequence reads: CASRFTTDRVSEQYF. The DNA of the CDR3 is TGTGCCAGCAGATTTACCACGGACAGGGTTTCCGAGCAGTACTTC.